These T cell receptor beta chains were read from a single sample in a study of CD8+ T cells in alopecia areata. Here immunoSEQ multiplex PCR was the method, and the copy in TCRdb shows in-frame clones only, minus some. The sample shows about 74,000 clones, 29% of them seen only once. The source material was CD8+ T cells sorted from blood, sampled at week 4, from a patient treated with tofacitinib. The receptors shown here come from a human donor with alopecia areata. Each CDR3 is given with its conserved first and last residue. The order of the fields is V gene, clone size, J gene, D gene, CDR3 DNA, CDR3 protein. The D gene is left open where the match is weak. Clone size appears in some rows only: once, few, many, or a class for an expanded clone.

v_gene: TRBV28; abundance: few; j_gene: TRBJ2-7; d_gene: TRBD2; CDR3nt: TGTGCCAGCAGTTTGTTGACTAGCGGCAACGAGCAGTACTTC; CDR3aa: CASSLLTSGNEQYF
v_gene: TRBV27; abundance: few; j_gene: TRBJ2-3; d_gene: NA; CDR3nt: TGTGCCAGCAGCTCGGGACGAACGCAGTATTTT; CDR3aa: CASSSGRTQYF
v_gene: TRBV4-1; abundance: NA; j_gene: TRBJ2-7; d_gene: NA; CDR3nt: TGCGCCAGCAGCCAAGAATGGGACACTTCCTACGAGCAGTACTTC; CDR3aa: CASSQEWDTSYEQYF
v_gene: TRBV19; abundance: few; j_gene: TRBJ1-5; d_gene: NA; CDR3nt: TGTGCCAGTACCCCCCCAGGCAATCAGCCCCAGCATTTT; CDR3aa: CASTPPGNQPQHF
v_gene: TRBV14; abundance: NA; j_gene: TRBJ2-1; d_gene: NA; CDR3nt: TGTGCCAGCAGCCAAGGTTTCATAGGAGGCCATGAGCAGTTCTTC; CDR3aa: CASSQGFIGGHEQFF
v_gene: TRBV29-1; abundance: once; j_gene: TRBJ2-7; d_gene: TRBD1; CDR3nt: TGCAGCGTTGAGGGTCTCGGGACAGACTACGAGCAGTACTTC; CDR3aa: CSVEGLGTDYEQYF
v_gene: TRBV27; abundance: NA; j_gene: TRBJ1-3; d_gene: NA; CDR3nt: TGTGCCGTCCATGGGGGGAACACCATATATTTT; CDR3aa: CAVHGGNTIYF
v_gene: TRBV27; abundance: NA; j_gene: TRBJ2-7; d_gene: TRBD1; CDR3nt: TGTGCCACCGGGACAGGTGGAGAGCAGTACTTC; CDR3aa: CATGTGGEQYF
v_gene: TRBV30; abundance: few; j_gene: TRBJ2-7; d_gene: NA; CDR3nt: TGTGCCTGGAGTCTCTACTCCGGGGGCGAGCAGTACTTC; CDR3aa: CAWSLYSGGEQYF
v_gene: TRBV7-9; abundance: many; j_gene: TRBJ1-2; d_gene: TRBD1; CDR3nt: TGTGCCAGCAGCTCAACTATGGGGACAGGGGACTATGGCTACACCTTC; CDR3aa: CASSSTMGTGDYGYTF
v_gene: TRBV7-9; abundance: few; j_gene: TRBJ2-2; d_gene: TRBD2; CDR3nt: TGTGCCAGCAGAGCGGGAGGGGACGCCGGGGAGCTGTTTTTT; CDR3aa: CASRAGGDAGELFF
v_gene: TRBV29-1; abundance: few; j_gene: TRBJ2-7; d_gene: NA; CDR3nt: TGCAGCGTTGGAGCTAGCGCCTACGAGCAGTACTTC; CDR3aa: CSVGASAYEQYF
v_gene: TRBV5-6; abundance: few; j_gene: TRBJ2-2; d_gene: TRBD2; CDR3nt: TGTGCCAGCCGCCCAAATCTAGCGGGCGTCACCGGGGAGCTGTTTTTT; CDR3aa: CASRPNLAGVTGELFF
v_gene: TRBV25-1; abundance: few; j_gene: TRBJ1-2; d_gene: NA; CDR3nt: TGTGCCAGCAGTGATGGCTATGGCTACACCTTC; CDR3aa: CASSDGYGYTF
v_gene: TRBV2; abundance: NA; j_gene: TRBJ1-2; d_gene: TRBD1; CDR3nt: TGTGCCAACACAGGGGGATCTAACTATGGCTACACCTTC; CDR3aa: CANTGGSNYGYTF
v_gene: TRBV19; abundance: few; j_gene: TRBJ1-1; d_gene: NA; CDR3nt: TGTGCCAGTAGTACAGTCAAGGGGGACACTGAAGCTTTCTTT; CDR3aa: CASSTVKGDTEAFF
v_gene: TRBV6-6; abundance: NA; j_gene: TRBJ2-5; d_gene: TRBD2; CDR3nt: TGTGCCAGCAGTTATGCGGGAGTAAGGGAGACCCAGTACTTC; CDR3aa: CASSYAGVRETQYF
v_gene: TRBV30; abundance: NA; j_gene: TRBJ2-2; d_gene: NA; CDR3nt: TGTGCCGAGCGGAAGGGCGGGGAGCTGTTTTTT; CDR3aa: CAERKGGELFF
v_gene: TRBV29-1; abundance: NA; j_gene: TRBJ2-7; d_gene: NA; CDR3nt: TGCAGCGTTGAAGCTTGGGGCGAGGAATCGGCTGACCTCTCCTACGAGCAGTACTTC; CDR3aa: CSVEAWGEESADLSYEQYF
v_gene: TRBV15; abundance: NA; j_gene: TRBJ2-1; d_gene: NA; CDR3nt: TGTGCCACCGAAACCCGACTAGTCCATGAGCAGTTCTTC; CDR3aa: CATETRLVHEQFF
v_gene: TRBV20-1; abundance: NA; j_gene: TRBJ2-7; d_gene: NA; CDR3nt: TGCAGTGCTAGGAAGTTGGAGCAGTACTTC; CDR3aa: CSARKLEQYF
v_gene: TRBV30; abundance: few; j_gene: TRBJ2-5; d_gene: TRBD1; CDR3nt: TGTGCCTGGAGTGCAGGGGGCGGAGAGACCCAGTACTTC; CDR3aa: CAWSAGGGETQYF
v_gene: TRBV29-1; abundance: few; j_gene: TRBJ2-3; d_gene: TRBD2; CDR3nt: TGCAGCGCCCGAGGGGCCAGCGGGAGGCCAGATACGCAGTATTTT; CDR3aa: CSARGASGRPDTQYF
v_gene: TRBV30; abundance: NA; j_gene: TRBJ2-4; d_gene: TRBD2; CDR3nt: TGTGCGATGACGGGGACTAACAAAAACATTCAGTACTTC; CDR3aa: CAMTGTNKNIQYF
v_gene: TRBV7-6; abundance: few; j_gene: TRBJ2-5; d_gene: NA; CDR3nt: TGTGCCAGCAGCTTAGGCCTGGGGGCGACAGGAAACTACCAAGAGACCCAGTACTTC; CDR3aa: CASSLGLGATGNYQETQYF
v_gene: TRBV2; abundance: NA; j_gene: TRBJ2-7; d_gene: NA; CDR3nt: TGTGCCAGCAGTGAAGGGTTTCGGTACGAGCAGTACTTC; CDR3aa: CASSEGFRYEQYF
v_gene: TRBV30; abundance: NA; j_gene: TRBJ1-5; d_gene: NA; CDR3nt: TGTGCCTGGAGTGTGGATAGCAATCAGCCCCAGCATTTT; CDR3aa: CAWSVDSNQPQHF
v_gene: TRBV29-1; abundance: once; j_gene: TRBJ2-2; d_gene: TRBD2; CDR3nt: TGCAGCGTGGACGGACTAGCGGGGGAGCTGTTTTTT; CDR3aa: CSVDGLAGELFF
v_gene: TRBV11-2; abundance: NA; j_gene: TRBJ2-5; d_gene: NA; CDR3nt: TGTGCCAGCAGCGAAACAGGTTACCAAGAGACCCAGTACTTC; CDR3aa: CASSETGYQETQYF
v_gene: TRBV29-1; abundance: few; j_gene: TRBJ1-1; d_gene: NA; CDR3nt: TGCAGCGTTGACGGGGGCTGGGTCACTGAAGCTTTCTTT; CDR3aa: CSVDGGWVTEAFF
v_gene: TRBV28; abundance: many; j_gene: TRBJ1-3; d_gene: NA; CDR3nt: TGTGCCAGCAGTTCCCTTAGACAGAGCTCTGGAAACACCATATATTTT; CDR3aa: CASSSLRQSSGNTIYF
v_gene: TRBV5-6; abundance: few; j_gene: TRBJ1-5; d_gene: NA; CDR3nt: TGTGCCAGCAGCTTGGGCGGTGTCCCAAATCAGCCCCAGCATTTT; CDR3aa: CASSLGGVPNQPQHF
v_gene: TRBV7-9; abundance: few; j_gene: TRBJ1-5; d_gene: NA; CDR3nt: TGTGCCAGCAGCTCCCTGAACCAGCCCCAGCATTTT; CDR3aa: CASSSLNQPQHF
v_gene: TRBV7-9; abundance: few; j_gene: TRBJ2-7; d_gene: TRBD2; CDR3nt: TGTGCCAGCAGCCGTACAACTAGCGGGCGCTCCTACGAGCAGTACTTC; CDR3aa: CASSRTTSGRSYEQYF
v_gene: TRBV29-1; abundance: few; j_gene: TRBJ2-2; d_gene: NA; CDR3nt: TGCAGCGCGGAGGAAAGGGAAAACACCGGGGAGCTGTTTTTT; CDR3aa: CSAEERENTGELFF
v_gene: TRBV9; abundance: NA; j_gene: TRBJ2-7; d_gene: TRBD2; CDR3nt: TGTGCCAGCAGCGTAGCTTCCGGAGCGACCGGGGGGGAGCAGTACTTC; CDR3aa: CASSVASGATGGEQYF
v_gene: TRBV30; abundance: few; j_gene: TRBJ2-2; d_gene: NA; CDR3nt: TGTGCCTGTACATCGTTGACCGGGGAGCTGTTTTTT; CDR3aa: CACTSLTGELFF